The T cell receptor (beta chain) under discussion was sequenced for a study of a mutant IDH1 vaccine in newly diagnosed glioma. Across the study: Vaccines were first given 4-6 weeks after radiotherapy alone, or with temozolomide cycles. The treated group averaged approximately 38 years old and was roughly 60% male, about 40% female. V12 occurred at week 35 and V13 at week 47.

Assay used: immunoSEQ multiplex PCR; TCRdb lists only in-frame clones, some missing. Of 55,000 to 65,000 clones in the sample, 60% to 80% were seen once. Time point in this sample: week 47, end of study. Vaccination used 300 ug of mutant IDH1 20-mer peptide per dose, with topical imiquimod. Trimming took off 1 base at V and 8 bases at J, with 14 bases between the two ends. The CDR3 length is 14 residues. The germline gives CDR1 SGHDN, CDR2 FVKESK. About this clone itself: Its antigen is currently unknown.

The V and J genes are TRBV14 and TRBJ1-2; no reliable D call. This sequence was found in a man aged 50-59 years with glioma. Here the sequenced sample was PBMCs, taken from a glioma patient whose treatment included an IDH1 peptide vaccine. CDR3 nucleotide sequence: TGTGCCAGCAGCCAAGGAGGGAAAATAGTCGGCTACACCTTC. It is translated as CASSQGGKIVGYTF.